This T cell receptor (beta chain) was recovered during a study of T-cell reconstitution after alpha-beta-depleted transplantation in children (dated by TCRdb to 2016 to 2017). Looking at the study overall: Using TCR repertoire profiling, the study quantitatively followed how T-cell immune reconstitution unfolded in children after TCRalphabeta/CD19-depleted allogeneic hematopoietic cell transplantation.

Findings and caveats that apply to the study as a whole: Over subsequent months, a decline in hyperexpanded clone frequencies was noted, and after one year, T-cell counts and TCRbeta diversity were mostly ascribed to newly produced T cells. In some patients, the high TCRbeta diversity seen at day 60 was put down to recipient T cells and intrathymic progenitors that had survived conditioning. About two months after transplant, the apparently early recovery of alphabetaT-cell counts reportedly depended on just several hundred clones that had expanded rapidly and came from non-depleted graft cells.

Library generation was performed with PCR. Reads for this sample came from an Illumina HiSeq 2500. TCR library preparation used molecular barcoding, with unique molecular identifiers applied to normalize quantification of the TCRbeta repertoire. The public reads were reanalyzed by TCRdb: fastp trimming at Q25, MiXCR alignment, in-frame beta chains only. Identical CDR3 proteins give one entry, which carries the most common genes and DNA. The sample table lists 240,000 or so distinct CDR3 sequences, roughly 8.2% of them with a count of one. The top ten clones comprise approximately 6.3% of the sample. V lost 11 bases and J lost 0 bases; the stretch between them is 17 bases long. Per the germline V gene, MGHRA is the CDR1 and YSYEKL is the CDR2. The CDR3, from cysteine to phenylalanine, totals 15 residues. Left in the record is the CDR3 DNA by itself, 45 bases read in frame from the first base. Reading the label with the study, this specimen's treatment or condition is: allogeneic hematopoietic cell transplantation with graft depleted of TCRalphabeta T cells and CD19 B cells. The transplant recipients were children given TCRalphabeta/CD19-depleted allogeneic hematopoietic cell grafts.

In its sample, this clonotype was seen many times. The clone's antigen remains unknown. No base quality information exists; no much larger clone differs at one position. The chain is made from TRBV4-1 and TRBJ2-4, with TRBD1 perhaps the D gene, on 6 matching bases. The specimen comprised PBMCs, mostly from graft donor cells, sampled 180 days after TCRalphabeta/CD19-depleted stem cell transplant. The receptor's source is a male patient younger than 18 who had a stem cell transplant for acute lymphoblastic leukemia, so the T cells may come from the graft donor. The CDR3 protein sequence reads: CASSGQSLAKNIQYF. The DNA reads TGCGCCTCCTCTGGACAGAGTCTAGCCAAAAACATTCAGTACTTC.